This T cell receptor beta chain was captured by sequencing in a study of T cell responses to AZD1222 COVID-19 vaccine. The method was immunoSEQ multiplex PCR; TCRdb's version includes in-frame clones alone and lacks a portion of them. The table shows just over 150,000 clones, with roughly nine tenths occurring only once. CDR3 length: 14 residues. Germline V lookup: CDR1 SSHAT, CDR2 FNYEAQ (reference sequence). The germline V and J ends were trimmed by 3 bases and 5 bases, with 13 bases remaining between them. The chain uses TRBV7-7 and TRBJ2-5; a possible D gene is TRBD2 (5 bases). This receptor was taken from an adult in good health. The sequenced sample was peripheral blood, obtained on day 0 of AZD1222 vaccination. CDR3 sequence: CASSFTRGSETQYF. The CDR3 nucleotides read TGTGCCAGCAGCTTTACGCGAGGGAGTGAGACCCAGTACTTC.